This TCR beta chain was observed in a study of cytomegalovirus exposure and HLA in healthy donors. The primer mix had 60 Vbeta and 13 Jbeta primers. TCRdb keeps only in-frame clones here, not all; method: immunoSEQ multiplex PCR. The sample gives 180,000 or so clones, more than 70% of which show up once; roughly 4.8% is in the top ten. This CDR3 has 15 amino acids. V shed 1 base and J 2 bases; nucleotides not matched to a gene: 3. Germline V gives CDR1 SEHNR, CDR2 FQNEAQ (reference sequence). Study-level findings and limits: Segments of the TCR beta V type were, in most cases, productive about 90% or about 30% of the time in an earlier analysis. CMV serostatus was the sole immune exposure information available.

Notes on this clone: Its specificity is not known.

V and J are TRBV7-9 and TRBJ2-7, with 9 bases lining up with TRBD2. The TCR comes from a woman aged 50 to 60 in good health and CMV-seropositive. Sequenced sample: PBMCs. CDR3 DNA sequence: TGTGCCAGCAGCTTAGGGCGGGAGGGCCCCTACGAGCAGTACTTC. Residues: CASSLGREGPYEQYF.